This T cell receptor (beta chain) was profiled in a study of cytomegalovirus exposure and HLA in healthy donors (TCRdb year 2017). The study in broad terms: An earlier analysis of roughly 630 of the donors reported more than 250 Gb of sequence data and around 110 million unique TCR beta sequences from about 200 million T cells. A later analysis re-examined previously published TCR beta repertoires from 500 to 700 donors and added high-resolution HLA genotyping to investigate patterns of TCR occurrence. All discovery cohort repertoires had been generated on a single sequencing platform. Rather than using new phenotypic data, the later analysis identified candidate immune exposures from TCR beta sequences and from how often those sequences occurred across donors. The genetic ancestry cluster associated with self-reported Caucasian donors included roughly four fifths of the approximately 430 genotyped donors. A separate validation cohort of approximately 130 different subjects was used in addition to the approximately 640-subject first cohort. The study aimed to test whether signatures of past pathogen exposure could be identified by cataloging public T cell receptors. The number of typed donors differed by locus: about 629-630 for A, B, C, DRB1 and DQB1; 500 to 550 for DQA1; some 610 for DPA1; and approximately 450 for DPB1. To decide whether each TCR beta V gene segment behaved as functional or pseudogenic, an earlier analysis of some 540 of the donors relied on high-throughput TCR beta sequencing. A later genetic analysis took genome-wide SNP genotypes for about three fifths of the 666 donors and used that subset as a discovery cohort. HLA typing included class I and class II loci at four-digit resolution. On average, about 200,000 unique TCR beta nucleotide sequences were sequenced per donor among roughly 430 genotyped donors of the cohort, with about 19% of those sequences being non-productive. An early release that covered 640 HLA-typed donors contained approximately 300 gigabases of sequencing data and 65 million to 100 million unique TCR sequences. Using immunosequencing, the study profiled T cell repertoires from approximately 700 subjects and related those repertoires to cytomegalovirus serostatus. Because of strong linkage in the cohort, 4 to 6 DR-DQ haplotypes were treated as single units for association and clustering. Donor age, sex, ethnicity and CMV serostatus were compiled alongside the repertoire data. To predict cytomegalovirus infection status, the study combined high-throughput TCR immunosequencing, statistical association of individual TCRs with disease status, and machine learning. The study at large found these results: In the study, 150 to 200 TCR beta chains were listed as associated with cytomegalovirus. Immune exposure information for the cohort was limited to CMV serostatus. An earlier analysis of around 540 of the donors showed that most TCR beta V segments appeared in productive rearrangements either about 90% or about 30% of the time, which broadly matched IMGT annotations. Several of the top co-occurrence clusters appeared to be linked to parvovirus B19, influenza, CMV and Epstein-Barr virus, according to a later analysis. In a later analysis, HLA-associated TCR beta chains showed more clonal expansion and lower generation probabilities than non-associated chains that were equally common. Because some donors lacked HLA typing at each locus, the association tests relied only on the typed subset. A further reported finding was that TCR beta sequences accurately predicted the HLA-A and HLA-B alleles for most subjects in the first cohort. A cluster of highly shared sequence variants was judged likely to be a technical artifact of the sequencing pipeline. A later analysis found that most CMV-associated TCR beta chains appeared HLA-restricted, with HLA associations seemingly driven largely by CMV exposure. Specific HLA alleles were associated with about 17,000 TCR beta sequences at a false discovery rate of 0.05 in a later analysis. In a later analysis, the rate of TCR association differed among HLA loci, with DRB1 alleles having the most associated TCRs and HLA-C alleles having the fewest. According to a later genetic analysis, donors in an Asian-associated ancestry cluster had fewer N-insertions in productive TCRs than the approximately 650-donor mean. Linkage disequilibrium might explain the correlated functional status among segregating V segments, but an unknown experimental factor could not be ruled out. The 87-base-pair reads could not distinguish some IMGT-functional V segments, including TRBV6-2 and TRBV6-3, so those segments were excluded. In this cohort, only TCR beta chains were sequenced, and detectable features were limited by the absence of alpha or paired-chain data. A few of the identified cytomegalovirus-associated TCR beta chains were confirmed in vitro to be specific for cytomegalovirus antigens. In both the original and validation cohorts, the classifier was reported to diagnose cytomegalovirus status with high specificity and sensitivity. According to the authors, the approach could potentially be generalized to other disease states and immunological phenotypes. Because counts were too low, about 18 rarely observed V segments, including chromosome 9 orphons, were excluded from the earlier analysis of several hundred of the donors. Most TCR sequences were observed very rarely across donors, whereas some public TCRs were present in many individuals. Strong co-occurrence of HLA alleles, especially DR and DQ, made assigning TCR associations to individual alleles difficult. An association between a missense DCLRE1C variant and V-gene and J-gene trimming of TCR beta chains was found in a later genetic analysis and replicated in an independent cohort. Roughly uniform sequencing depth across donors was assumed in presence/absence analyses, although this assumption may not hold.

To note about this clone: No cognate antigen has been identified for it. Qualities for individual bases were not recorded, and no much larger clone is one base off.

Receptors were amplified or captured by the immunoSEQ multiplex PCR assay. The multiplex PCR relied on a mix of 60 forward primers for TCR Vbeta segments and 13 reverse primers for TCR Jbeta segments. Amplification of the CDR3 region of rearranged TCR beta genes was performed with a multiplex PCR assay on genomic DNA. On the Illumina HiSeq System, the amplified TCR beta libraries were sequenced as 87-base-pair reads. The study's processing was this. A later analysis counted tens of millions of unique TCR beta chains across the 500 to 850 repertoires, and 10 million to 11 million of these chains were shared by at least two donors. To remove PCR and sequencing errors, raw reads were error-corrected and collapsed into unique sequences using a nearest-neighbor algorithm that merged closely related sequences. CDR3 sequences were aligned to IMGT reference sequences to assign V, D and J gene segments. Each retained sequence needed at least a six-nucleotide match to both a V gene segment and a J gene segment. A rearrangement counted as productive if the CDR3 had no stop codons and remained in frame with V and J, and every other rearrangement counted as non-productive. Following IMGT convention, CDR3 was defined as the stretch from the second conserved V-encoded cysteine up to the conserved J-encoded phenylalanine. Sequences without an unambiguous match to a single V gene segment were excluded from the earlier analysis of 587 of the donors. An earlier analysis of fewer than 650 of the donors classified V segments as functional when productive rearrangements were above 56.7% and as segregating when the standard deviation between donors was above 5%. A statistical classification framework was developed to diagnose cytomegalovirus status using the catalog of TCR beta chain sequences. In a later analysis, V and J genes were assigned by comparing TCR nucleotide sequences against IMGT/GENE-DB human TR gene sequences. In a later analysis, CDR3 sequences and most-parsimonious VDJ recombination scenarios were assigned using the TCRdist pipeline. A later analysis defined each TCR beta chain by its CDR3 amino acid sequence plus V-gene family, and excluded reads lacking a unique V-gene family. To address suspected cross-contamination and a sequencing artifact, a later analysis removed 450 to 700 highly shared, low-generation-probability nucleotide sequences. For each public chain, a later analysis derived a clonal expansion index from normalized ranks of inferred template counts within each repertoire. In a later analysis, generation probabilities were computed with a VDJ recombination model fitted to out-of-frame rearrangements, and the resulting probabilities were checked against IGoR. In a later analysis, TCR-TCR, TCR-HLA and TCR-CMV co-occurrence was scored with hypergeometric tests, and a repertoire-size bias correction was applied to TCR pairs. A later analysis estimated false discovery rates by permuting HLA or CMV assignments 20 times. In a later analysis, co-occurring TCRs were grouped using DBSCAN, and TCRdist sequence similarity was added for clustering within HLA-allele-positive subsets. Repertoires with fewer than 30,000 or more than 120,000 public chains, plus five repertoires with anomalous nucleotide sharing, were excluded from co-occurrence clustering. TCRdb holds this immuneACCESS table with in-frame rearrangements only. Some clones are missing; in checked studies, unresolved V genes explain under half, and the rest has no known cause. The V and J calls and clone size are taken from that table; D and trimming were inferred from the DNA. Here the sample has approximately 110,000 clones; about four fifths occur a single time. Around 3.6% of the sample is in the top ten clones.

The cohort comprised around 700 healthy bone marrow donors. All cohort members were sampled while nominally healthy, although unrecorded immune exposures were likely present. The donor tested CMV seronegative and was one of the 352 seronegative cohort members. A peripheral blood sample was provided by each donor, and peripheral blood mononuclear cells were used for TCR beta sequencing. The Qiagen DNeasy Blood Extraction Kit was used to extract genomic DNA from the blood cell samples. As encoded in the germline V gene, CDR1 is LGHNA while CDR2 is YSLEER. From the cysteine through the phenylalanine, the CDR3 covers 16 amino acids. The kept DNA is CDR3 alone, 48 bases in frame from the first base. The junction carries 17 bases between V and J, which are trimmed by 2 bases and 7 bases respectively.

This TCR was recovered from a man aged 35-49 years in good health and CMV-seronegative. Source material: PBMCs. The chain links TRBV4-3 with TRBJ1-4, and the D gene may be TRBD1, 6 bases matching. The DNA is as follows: TGCGCCAGCAGCCAAAGCCTAATACAGGGAAGTGAAAAACTGTTTTTT. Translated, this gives CASSQSLIQGSEKLFF.